This TCR beta chain was sequenced during a study of blood T cell repertoires in COVID-19. Study summary: Acute and convalescent COVID-19 specimens originated in the United States, Italy and Spain. Sources were T cells, B-cell-depleted T cells, or PBMCs; the material itself was cDNA or gDNA.

This CDR3 has 14 amino acids. V shed 0 bases, J shed 4 bases, and the junction held 2 bases outside the gene matches. CDR1 is SGHRS and CDR2 is YFSETQ in the germline V gene. Assay used: immunoSEQ multiplex PCR; TCRdb lists only in-frame clones, some missing. Found here are around 72,000 clones, 87% of them singletons; the top ten hold roughly 7%. The chain couples TRBV5-1 to TRBJ2-5, with TRBD2 matching 8 bases. Sequenced material: peripheral blood. This clonotype was sampled from a woman aged 45 to 65 with acute or convalescent COVID-19. The CDR3 coding sequence is TGCGCCAGCAGCTTGGCCGGACTAGCAGAGACCCAGTACTTC. It is translated as CASSLAGLAETQYF. The full variable domain, completed using reference TRBV5-1 and TRBJ2-5, is KAGVTQTPRYLIKTRGQQVTLSCSPISGHRSVSWYQQTPGQGLQFLFEYFSETQRNKGNFPGRFSGRQFSNSRSEMNVSTLELGDSALYLCASSLAGLAETQYFGPGTRLLVL.